This T cell receptor beta chain came from a study of cytomegalovirus exposure and HLA in healthy donors. Study-level findings and limits: Most subjects' HLA-A and HLA-B alleles were reportedly predicted from TCR beta sequences.

With respect to this clone: The antigen is unknown.

Regarding donors, all were healthy bone marrow donors. This CDR3 is built from 14 residues. V was trimmed by 10 bases and J by 5 bases, leaving 20 bases between them. Germline CDR1 is PRHDT and CDR2 is FYEKMQ (reference sequence). PCR involved 60 Vbeta and 13 Jbeta primers. Clones were read by immunoSEQ multiplex PCR, and TCRdb kept only the in-frame ones, dropping some. The data contain some 130,000 clones, around 85% of them singletons. This clonotype was sampled from a woman in her twenties or thirties in good health and CMV-seropositive. The sequencing input was PBMCs. V gene TRBV13 combines with J gene TRBJ1-1; possibly TRBD1 for D (6 bases). DNA for the CDR3: TGTGCCAACCGGGGGGCTCCTCTCAGGACTGAAGCTTTCTTT. It encodes CANRGAPLRTEAFF.